The 20 T cell receptor beta chains below come from one sample, sequenced in a study of regulatory T cells in long-lasting Graves disease (dated by TCRdb to the early 2020s). Libraries were made using multiplex PCR. TCRdb records Illumina HiSeq 4000 as the sequencer. TCR beta libraries were built with iRepertoire HTBI primers and Arm-PCR amplification of CDR3 regions. TCRdb passed the public sequencing reads through fastp at Q25 and MiXCR, retaining productive beta sequences. Rows matching on CDR3 protein sequence are summarized as one entry with the most common DNA and genes. For this sample the table gives 400,000 to 550,000 distinct CDR3 sequences, of which 16% were detected only once. The top ten hold less than 30% of the sample. Taken with the paper, the label for time point translates to: newly diagnosed GD, antithyroid drugs for less than 3 months. For both TCR sequencing and RNA sequencing, RNA was extracted from PBMCs using TRIzol.

These records were also assigned to another study, of T cells in Graves' hyperthyroidism and ophthalmopathy.

The specimen comprised peripheral blood mononuclear cells (PBMCs), sampled at new diagnosis, from a patient treated with antithyroid drugs. These receptors all come from a woman younger than 35 with Graves disease. Donor details come from another sample of the same person, matched by shared clones.

This clonotype appeared many times. The chain combines TRBV6-1 with TRBJ1-1, with a weak D call TRBD1 (5 bases). V was pared by 6 bases and J by 1 base, with 12 bases between. The CDR3 totals 14 residues. CDR1 MNHNS and CDR2 SASEGT come from the germline V gene. This chain's CDR3 is CASSKRQQNTEAFF. CDR3 DNA sequence: TGTGCCAGCAGCAAGCGACAGCAGAACACTGAAGCTTTCTTT.

The table lists this clonotype with many counts. V gene TRBV27 combines with J gene TRBJ2-6, with D unclear. Trimming took off 5 bases at V and 2 bases at J, with 10 bases between the two ends. CDR1 is MNHEY and CDR2 is SMNVEV in the germline V gene (reference sequence). The CDR3 extends over 15 amino acids. The CDR3 region is CASSVIFPGANVLTF. The CDR3 DNA is TGTGCCAGCAGTGTCATATTCCCTGGGGCCAACGTCCTGACTTTC.

The V and J genes are TRBV29-1 and TRBJ2-2, with D unclear. The CDR3 contains 11 residues. Germline V gene sequence: CDR1 SQVTM, CDR2 ANQGSEA. Trimming took 4 bases from V and 1 from J, leaving 1 base between them. DNA for the CDR3: TGCAGCGTTGGGAACACCGGGGAGCTGTTTTTT. It specifies CSVGNTGELFF.

This clonotype was recorded at least ten times. This rearrangement joins TRBV15 to TRBJ2-1, with 8 bases that match TRBD2. CDR3 size: 15 residues. V trimming: 0 bases; J trimming: 12 bases; junction bases outside the gene matches: 10. Germline CDR1 reads LNHNV; CDR2 reads YYDKDF (reference sequence). Here the CDR3 reads CATSREDRDSGMQFF. The CDR3 coding sequence is TGTGCCACCAGCAGAGAAGATCGGGATAGCGGGATGCAGTTCTTC.

This clonotype was picked up many times. This sequence joins TRBV6-1 and TRBJ2-1, with 9 bases matching TRBD2. With 4 bases clipped from V and 8 bases from J, the junction kept 9 bases outside the gene matches. Germline lookup yields CDR1 MNHNS and CDR2 SASEGT. The CDR3 extends over 15 amino acids. The CDR3 sequence: CASSVGLAGHDEQFF. The CDR3 region has the DNA TGTGCCAGCAGTGTCGGCCTAGCGGGACACGATGAGCAGTTCTTC.

CDR3 in DNA: TGCGCCAGCAGCCAAGATCGGGGGGGCAGCTACAATGAGCAGTTCTTC. Translating it yields CASSQDRGGSYNEQFF. The chain carries TRBV4-3 and TRBJ2-1, with TRBD2 identical over 8 bases. Per the germline V gene, CDR1 is LGHNA and CDR2 is YSLEER. Trimming at V came to 0 bases and at J to 3 bases, leaving 4 bases not matched to a gene. The CDR3 is 16 amino acids.

This clonotype has ten or more counts. The chain combines TRBV12-3 or TRBV12-4 with TRBJ2-3; weak D call: TRBD2 (6 bases). The germline V and J ends were trimmed by 7 bases and 4 bases, with 9 bases remaining between them. The CDR3 is 12 residues long. Here the CDR3 reads CASNPGADTQYF. The DNA of the CDR3 is TGTGCCAGCAATCCGGGGGCAGATACGCAGTATTTT.

J is TRBJ2-3 and V is TRBV12-3 or TRBV12-4; D tentatively reads TRBD1 or TRBD2 (5 bases each). The CDR3 sequence is 14 residues long. The V and J ends lost 5 bases and 2 bases respectively, with 11 bases between them. The CDR3: CASSPRGLTDTQYF. The CDR3 DNA sequence: TGTGCCAGCAGTCCCCGGGGCCTCACAGATACGCAGTATTTT.

This clonotype appeared many times. The chain joins TRBV27 to TRBJ1-6; TRBD1 agrees at 7 bases. Germline V gives CDR1 MNHEY, CDR2 SMNVEV (reference sequence). Trimming took 0 bases from V and 6 from J; bases not matched to a gene: 5. This CDR3 is 16 amino acids long. CDR3 DNA sequence: TGTGCCAGCAGTTTATCGCAGTCAGGGGGTAATTCACCCCTCCACTTT. Translation: CASSLSQSGGNSPLHF.

This clonotype was seen a handful of times. The junction departs from germline at one end; a sequencing error may be responsible. V gene TRBV12-3 or TRBV12-4 combines with J gene TRBJ1-4, with 10 bases matching TRBD1. The CDR3 extends over 17 amino acids. CDR3 amino acids: CTSSLNPGQGQNEKLFF. The DNA of the CDR3 is TGTACCAGCAGTTTAAATCCGGGACAGGGGCAGAATGAAAAACTGTTTTTT.

V and J are TRBV4-1 and TRBJ2-7; 7 nucleotides agree with TRBD1. This CDR3 has 15 residues. Per the germline V gene, CDR1 is MGHRA and CDR2 is YSYEKL. With 5 bases clipped from V and 5 bases from J, the junction kept 12 bases outside the gene matches. In DNA form, the CDR3 reads TGCGCCAGCAGCGCCCAATCCGGGACAGTAAACGAGCAGTACTTC. As protein: CASSAQSGTVNEQYF.

This clonotype was counted at least ten times. This rearrangement joins TRBV30 to TRBJ2-7; D is unresolved. The V end was cut by 3 bases, the J end by 6 bases, with 12 bases between. The CDR3 is 12 residues long. Germline V CDR1 and CDR2: GTSNPN, SVGIG (reference sequence). CDR3 sequence (DNA): TGTGCCTGGAGCCTAAACCGGGTCGAGCAGTACTTC. Translating gives CAWSLNRVEQYF.

There are a few counts of this clonotype. The gene calls are TRBV9 and TRBJ2-3; maybe TRBD1 (6 bases). The CDR3 is 15 residues long. Per the germline V gene, CDR1 is SGDLS and CDR2 is YYNGEE. Trimming stripped 3 bases from V and 4 bases from J, with 15 bases between. CDR3 amino acids: CASSDSRGGADTQYF. The CDR3 DNA reads as TGTGCCAGCAGCGATTCCAGGGGCGGCGCAGATACGCAGTATTTT.

Regarding this clonotype: A read error is possible here, since a much larger clone lies one base away. V gene TRBV12-3 or TRBV12-4 combines with J gene TRBJ1-5; a weak D match, TRBD1 (5 bases). There are 15 residues in the CDR3. The CDR3 bases are TGTGCCAACAGTTTAGTCCTGGACAACAATCAGCCCCAGCATTTT. This gives the protein CANSLVLDNNQPQHF.

Ten or more counts support this clonotype. V gene TRBV20-1 combines with J gene TRBJ2-7; D is perhaps TRBD2 (7 bases). Germline lookup yields CDR1 DFQATT and CDR2 SNEGSKA (reference sequence). Trimming took 7 bases from V and 2 from J, leaving 15 bases between them. CDR3 length: 13 amino acids. CDR3 amino acids: CSGGGGAPYEQYF. CDR3 bases: TGCAGTGGGGGGGGGGGCGCCCCCTACGAGCAGTACTTC.

This clonotype was found many times. This chain connects TRBV7-3 to TRBJ2-1, with D uncertain. The CDR3 extends over 14 amino acids. V gave up 9 bases and J gave up 3 bases, with 15 bases separating them. CDR1 is SGHTA and CDR2 is FQGTGA in the germline V gene. The CDR3 reads CASGMGFGYNEQFF. CDR3 DNA sequence: TGTGCCAGTGGCATGGGGTTTGGCTACAATGAGCAGTTCTTC.

This clonotype was seen ten or more times. This rearrangement joins TRBV3-1 to TRBJ2-5, with D hard to call. The CDR3 loop spans 15 amino acids. Trimming took 4 bases from V and 5 from J, leaving 17 bases between them. Germline-derived CDR1 and CDR2 are LGHDT and YNNKEL (reference sequence). The CDR3 region is CASSPGVGSGETQYF. DNA of the CDR3: TGTGCCAGCAGCCCCGGTGTGGGAAGTGGTGAGACCCAGTACTTC.

This clonotype has ten or more counts. CDR3 region: CSAMDSYEQYF. As DNA, the CDR3 is TGCAGTGCCATGGACAGTTACGAGCAGTACTTC. V is TRBV20-1 and J is TRBJ2-7; weak D call: TRBD1 (6 bases). Germline V lookup: CDR1 DFQATT, CDR2 SNEGSKA (reference sequence). Deletions cut 6 bases from V and 4 bases from J, with 10 bases between. CDR3 length: 11 residues.

This clonotype was seen ten or more times. The chain combines TRBV28 with TRBJ2-5; 9 positions agree with TRBD2. This CDR3 is 15 amino acids long. Germline CDR1 reads MDHEN; CDR2 reads SYDVKM. J was trimmed by 5 bases and V by 5 bases; bases with no gene match: 9. The CDR3 DNA follows: TGTGCCAGCAGTCCCTTAGCGGGAGCCCGGGAGACCCAGTACTTC. Its protein is CASSPLAGARETQYF.

The chain combines TRBV20-1 with TRBJ1-1, with D uncertain. The CDR3 is made up of 12 amino acids. Germline CDR1 reads DFQATT; CDR2 reads SNEGSKA (reference sequence). V lost 6 bases, J lost 3 bases, and 11 bases lay in between. CDR3 residues: CSASDLDTEAFF. In nucleotides, the CDR3 is TGCAGTGCCTCCGACCTGGACACTGAAGCTTTCTTT.